This passage covers 32 T cell receptor beta chains from one sample sequenced in a study of neurological immune-mediated disorders. Via MiXCR, TCRdb re-called the 5' RACE reads, giving one row per CDR3 protein. This sample has 55,000 to 75,000 distinct CDR3 sequences, with about 5% found just once. Sequencing was done on a sample of PBMCs. Receptor source: a human donor with multiple sclerosis. The donor label of this sample is uncertain.

This clonotype was picked up many times. V gene TRBV6-6 combines with J gene TRBJ1-2, with D hard to call. This CDR3 is built from 14 residues. The V gene lost 6 bases and the J gene lost 2 bases, with 13 bases spanning the gap. The germline V gene has CDR1 MNHNY and CDR2 SVGAGI (reference sequence). The CDR3: CASRLLAGNYGYTF. As DNA, the CDR3 is TGTGCCAGCAGACTCCTCGCGGGAAACTATGGCTACACCTTC.

This clonotype was seen repeatedly, ten times or more. This chain links TRBV20-1 with TRBJ1-2, with D uncertain. Germline lookup yields CDR1 DFQATT and CDR2 SNEGSKA (reference sequence). The CDR3 spans 12 residues. V was pared by 3 bases and J by 3 bases, with 8 bases between. The CDR3 protein is CSAREAYYGYTF. CDR3 nucleotide sequence: TGCAGTGCTAGGGAGGCTTACTATGGCTACACCTTC.

This clonotype was seen more than once but under ten times. The rearrangement links TRBV6-6 to TRBJ2-7; tentatively, D is TRBD1 (6 bases). The length of the CDR3 is 14 residues. V was pared by 2 bases and J by 1 base, with 9 bases between. Germline loops: CDR1 MNHNY, CDR2 SVGAGI (reference sequence). The DNA of the CDR3 is TGTGCCAGCAGTTACGTGGACAGTTCCTACGAGCAGTACTTC. Its translation: CASSYVDSSYEQYF.

This clonotype was detected ten times or more. The chain has TRBV4-1 and TRBJ2-1; 10 positions match TRBD2. J gave up 3 bases and V 1 base, and 3 bases lay outside the gene matches. The CDR3 has 16 amino acids. Germline V gives CDR1 MGHRA, CDR2 YSYEKL. CDR3 protein: CASSQGTSGVYNEQFF. Here the CDR3 DNA reads TGCGCCAGCAGCCAAGGCACTAGCGGGGTCTACAATGAGCAGTTCTTC.

At least ten counts were recorded for this clonotype. The rearrangement uses TRBV13 and TRBJ1-3, with 8 bases identical to TRBD1. This CDR3 is 16 amino acids long. The germline CDR1 and CDR2 sequences are PRHDT and FYEKMQ (reference sequence). Trimming cost V 5 bases and J 6 bases; bases outside gene matches: 12. Here the CDR3 reads CASSLGTGPIVNTIYF. In DNA form, the CDR3 reads TGTGCCAGCAGCCTGGGGACAGGCCCGATTGTAAACACCATATATTTT.

This clonotype showed up many times. The rearrangement links TRBV20-1 to TRBJ2-1; tentative D call: TRBD2 (6 bases). Per germline, CDR1 DFQATT and CDR2 SNEGSKA (reference sequence). Between the trimmed V and J ends, which lost 3 bases and 6 bases, there was a span of 9 bases. The CDR3 has 12 residues. In DNA, the CDR3 is TGCAGTGCTAGGACTAGTAGCAATGAGCAGTTCTTC. It codes for CSARTSSNEQFF.

This clonotype was recorded many times. In DNA form, the CDR3 reads TGTGCCAGCAGCTTGGGGACAGGGGATTCCGACGAGCAGTACTTC. Translated, it gives CASSLGTGDSDEQYF. V and J are TRBV7-9 and TRBJ2-7; 10 bases are a match to TRBD1. V was pared by 3 bases and J by 5 bases, with 7 bases of the junction left unmatched. Germline V CDR1 and CDR2: SEHNR, FQNEAQ (reference sequence). The CDR3 loop spans 15 amino acids.

This clonotype was seen ten or more times. The genes are TRBV7-2 and TRBJ1-2; D is undetermined. CDR1 and CDR2 from the germline V gene are SGHTA and FQGNSA. V was trimmed by 0 bases and J by 8 bases, leaving 10 bases between them. The CDR3 extends over 13 amino acids. CDR3 amino acids: CASSLAQDQGYTF. In DNA, the CDR3 is TGTGCCAGCAGCTTAGCGCAAGACCAAGGCTACACCTTC.

This clonotype was counted many times. The V and J genes are TRBV2 and TRBJ1-5, with D perhaps matching TRBD1 (6 bases). Germline V gives CDR1 SNHLY, CDR2 FYNNEI. Trimming removed 7 bases from V and 5 bases from J, with 12 bases in between. This CDR3 comprises 13 residues. This chain's CDR3 is CASIRDIYQPQHF. CDR3 in DNA: TGTGCCAGCATTCGGGACATCTATCAGCCCCAGCATTTT.

This clonotype has ten or more counts. The rearrangement links TRBV15 to TRBJ2-7; no firm D call. The V gene's germline CDR1 is LNHNV and CDR2 YYDKDF (reference sequence). The CDR3 contains 12 residues. V was clipped by 0 bases and J by 6 bases, with 6 bases between them. The chain's CDR3 is CATSRDSSEQYF. The CDR3 DNA follows: TGTGCCACCAGCAGAGATAGCTCCGAGCAGTACTTC. The full variable domain, completed using reference TRBV15 and TRBJ2-7, is DAMVIQNPRYQVTQFGKPVTLSCSQTLNHNVMYWYQQKSSQAPKLLFHYYDKDFNNEADTPDNFQSRRPNTSFCFLDIRSPGLGDTAMYLCATSRDSSEQYFGPGTRLTVT.

The table lists this clonotype with many counts. The chain employs TRBV10-3 and TRBJ2-7; 7 bases are a match to TRBD1. CDR1 and CDR2 (germline): ENHRY, SYGVKD. CDR3 length: 14 residues. Trimming at V came to 4 bases and at J to 3 bases, leaving 6 bases not matched to a gene. The CDR3: CAISGRGIGYEQYF. The CDR3 nucleotides read TGTGCCATCAGTGGCAGGGGGATAGGCTACGAGCAGTACTTC.

This clonotype was detected ten times or more. The rearrangement joins TRBV20-1 to TRBJ1-2; 9 bases map to TRBD1. The junction had 11 bases not matched to a gene; V was cut back by 1 base and J by 5 bases. Germline V gene sequence: CDR1 DFQATT, CDR2 SNEGSKA (reference sequence). The CDR3 is 16 residues long. CDR3 loop: CSARVPGQGIGYGYTF. As DNA, the CDR3 is TGCAGTGCTAGAGTTCCGGGACAGGGAATCGGATATGGCTACACCTTC.

This clonotype showed up many times. V is TRBV12-3 or TRBV12-4 and J is TRBJ1-2; 9 nucleotides agree with TRBD1. This CDR3 is built from 13 residues. After removal of 5 bases from V and 7 bases from J, the junction contained 5 bases not matched to a gene. The CDR3 bases are TGTGCCAGCAGTCTACAGGGGGCGACTGGCTACACCTTC. This codes for CASSLQGATGYTF.

This clonotype was recorded many times. The V and J genes are TRBV5-8 and TRBJ2-5; 10 bases map to TRBD2. The junction had 2 bases not matched to a gene; V was cut back by 2 bases and J by 7 bases. Germline V CDR1 and CDR2: SGHTS, YDEGEE. This CDR3 comprises 13 residues. For the CDR3, the DNA is TGTGCCAGCAGCTTCTCTAGCGGGGGGACCCAGTACTTC. Amino acid sequence: CASSFSSGGTQYF. The entire variable domain, with the rest obtained from reference TRBV5-8 and TRBJ2-5, is as follows: EAGVTQSPTHLIKTRGQQATLRCSPISGHTSVYWYQQALGLGLQFLLWYDEGEERNRGNFPPRFSGRQFPNYSSELNVNALELEDSALYLCASSFSSGGTQYFGPGTRLLVL.

This clonotype was seen repeatedly, ten times or more. The V and J genes are TRBV29-1 and TRBJ1-5, with D tentatively TRBD1 (5 bases). Germline V gene lookup returns CDR1 SQVTM and CDR2 ANQGSEA. Between the trimmed V and J ends, which lost 5 bases and 1 base, there was a span of 6 bases. The CDR3 length is 12 residues. As DNA, the CDR3 is TGCAGCGTTCGGGACAGCAATCAGCCCCAGCATTTT. Its protein is CSVRDSNQPQHF.

A few counts support this clonotype. This chain connects TRBV3-1 to TRBJ2-2; 7 nucleotides align to TRBD2. CDR1 and CDR2 (germline): LGHDT, YNNKEL (reference sequence). The V gene end was trimmed by 0 bases and the J gene end by 4 bases; junction bases not matched to a gene: 2. The CDR3 has 15 amino acids. CDR3 DNA: TGTGCCAGCAGCCAAGATCAGCGGGGCACCGGGGAGCTGTTTTTT. This encodes CASSQDQRGTGELFF.

This clonotype was picked up many times. This chain connects TRBV7-6 to TRBJ1-6; D perhaps matches TRBD1 (5 bases). Trimming pared 3 bases from V and 8 bases from J, leaving 14 bases between. The CDR3 length is 15 residues. Germline CDR1 and CDR2: SGHVS and FNYEAQ. The CDR3 loop is CASSLGYRSDSPLHF. The CDR3 region has the DNA TGTGCCAGCAGCTTGGGATACAGGAGTGATTCACCCCTCCACTTT.

This clonotype has at least ten counts. The rearrangement uses TRBV11-3 and TRBJ2-1; D is undetermined. The CDR3 consists of 16 residues. V shed 2 bases and J shed 3 bases, with 14 bases lying between them. Germline V CDR1 and CDR2: SGHNT, YENEEA. CDR3 nucleotide sequence: TGTGCCAGCAGCTTACGGGCTTCTGCCTACTACAATGAGCAGTTCTTC. The encoded protein is CASSLRASAYYNEQFF.

This clonotype was observed many times. This chain uses TRBV18 with TRBJ2-1; 8 positions match TRBD2. The trim removed 1 base at V and 9 bases at J, leaving 8 bases unmatched. Germline lookup yields CDR1 KGHSH and CDR2 LQKENI. The CDR3 consists of 15 residues. The CDR3 loop reads CASSPQTGGHVEQFF. DNA for the CDR3: TGTGCCAGCTCACCACAAACGGGGGGGCATGTTGAGCAGTTCTTC.

This clonotype has at least ten counts. The rearrangement joins TRBV5-1 to TRBJ2-1; D is unclear. The CDR3 totals 15 residues. Germline V gene data show CDR1 as SGHRS and CDR2 as YFSETQ. V lost 0 bases, J lost 6 bases, and 13 bases lay in between. The CDR3 spells CASSLESRVGNEQFF. The CDR3 DNA follows: TGCGCCAGCAGCTTGGAGTCCCGGGTGGGCAATGAGCAGTTCTTC.

This clonotype was counted many times. This chain uses TRBV2 with TRBJ2-7; D may be TRBD2 (5 bases). V lost 5 bases and J 5 bases, leaving 16 bases between the germline ends. The CDR3 length is 14 residues. Germline-derived CDR1 and CDR2 are SNHLY and FYNNEI. The CDR3 loop reads CASSIGNTRDEQYF. Here the CDR3 DNA reads TGTGCCAGCAGTATCGGGAACACTAGAGACGAGCAGTACTTC.

This clonotype was recorded many times. The rearrangement uses TRBV29-1 and TRBJ1-5; TRBD1 is a possible D gene (6 bases). Germline V gives CDR1 SQVTM, CDR2 ANQGSEA. This CDR3 has 14 residues. V gave up 5 bases and J gave up 0 bases, with 11 bases separating them. In DNA form, the CDR3 reads TGCAGCGTTTCACAGGGAAATAGCAATCAGCCCCAGCATTTT. Amino acid sequence: CSVSQGNSNQPQHF.

This clonotype was found many times. The V call is TRBV5-1, the J call TRBJ1-2; TRBD1 matches at 7 bases. With 0 bases clipped from V and 8 bases from J, the junction kept 7 bases outside the gene matches. There are 14 residues in the CDR3. Germline-derived CDR1 and CDR2 are SGHRS and YFSETQ. The CDR3 loop reads CASSLARGGNGYTF. CDR3 in DNA: TGCGCCAGCAGCTTGGCCAGGGGGGGCAACGGCTACACCTTC.

At least ten counts were recorded for this clonotype. This chain connects TRBV5-1 to TRBJ2-3; 8 bases fit TRBD2. The CDR3 has 17 amino acids. V shed 3 bases and J 3 bases; nucleotides not matched to a gene: 12. Germline CDR1 and CDR2: SGHRS and YFSETQ. This CDR3 reads CASSSDESSGVTDTQYF. CDR3 coding DNA: TGCGCCAGCAGCTCGGACGAGAGTAGCGGGGTTACAGATACGCAGTATTTT.

This clonotype has ten or more counts. The rearrangement joins TRBV5-1 to TRBJ2-3; D remains unclear. The V and J ends lost 5 bases and 4 bases respectively, with 11 bases between them. Germline CDR1 is SGHRS and CDR2 is YFSETQ. The length of the CDR3 is 13 residues. CDR3 loop: CASRDDRSDTQYF. CDR3 bases: TGCGCCAGCAGAGACGACCGGTCAGATACGCAGTATTTT.

This clonotype was recorded at least ten times. V usage is TRBV2 and J usage is TRBJ2-1, with 9 bases lining up with TRBD2. Per germline, CDR1 SNHLY and CDR2 FYNNEI. This CDR3 comprises 16 residues. V lost 9 bases, J lost 7 bases, and 16 bases stayed unmatched. For the CDR3, the DNA is TGTGCCAGTTTACTCCGTTATGGCGGGGGGGCGAATGAGCAGTTCTTC. Protein sequence: CASLLRYGGGANEQFF.

The V and J genes are TRBV29-1 and TRBJ1-2, with 7 positions matching TRBD1. Unmatched junction bases numbered 11, after V lost 6 bases and J lost 4 bases. CDR1 is SQVTM and CDR2 is ANQGSEA in the germline V gene. The CDR3 contains 14 residues. The CDR3 DNA reads as TGCAGCGTAGATCGACAGGGTGTTGGCTATGGCTACACCTTC. Translation: CSVDRQGVGYGYTF.

This clonotype was seen at least ten times. The V call is TRBV7-9, the J call TRBJ2-5, with D perhaps being TRBD1 or TRBD2 (5 bases each). Trimming took 2 bases from V and 5 from J, leaving 12 bases between them. The CDR3 is made up of 14 amino acids. Germline V gene sequence: CDR1 SEHNR, CDR2 FQNEAQ (reference sequence). The DNA of the CDR3 is TGTGCCAGCAGCTTAATGGGGGTCGAGGAGACCCAGTACTTC. Encoded protein: CASSLMGVEETQYF.

In this sample, this clonotype turned up many times. CDR3 amino acids: CASSLVGGQNTEAFF. DNA of the CDR3: TGCGCCAGCAGCTTGGTTGGTGGTCAGAACACTGAAGCTTTCTTT. The chain employs TRBV5-1 and TRBJ1-1; D is unresolved. Trimming removed 0 bases from V and 1 base from J, with 10 bases in between. Germline CDR1 reads SGHRS; CDR2 reads YFSETQ. There are 15 residues in the CDR3.

This clonotype was recorded many times. This chain connects TRBV20-1 to TRBJ1-5; D gene unclear. The CDR3 is 16 residues long. The V end was cut by 0 bases, the J end by 2 bases, with 14 bases between. From germline, CDR1 is DFQATT and CDR2 SNEGSKA (reference sequence). This CDR3 is CSARDGSGLGNQPQHF. CDR3 DNA: TGCAGTGCTAGAGATGGGTCCGGACTAGGCAATCAGCCCCAGCATTTT.

Many counts were recorded for this clonotype. The chain recombines TRBV27 with TRBJ1-5; D is unresolved. The ends were cut back, 5 bases at V and 2 bases at J, with 13 bases in the middle. Germline CDR1 and CDR2: MNHEY and SMNVEV (reference sequence). The CDR3 runs 15 residues. The CDR3 is CASSPRGRGNQPQHF. The CDR3 DNA is TGTGCCAGCAGTCCCCGGGGAAGGGGCAATCAGCCCCAGCATTTT.

This clonotype has a count of ten or more. The genes are TRBV2 and TRBJ1-1, with TRBD1 matching 8 bases. The V gene end was trimmed by 6 bases and the J gene end by 0 bases; junction bases not matched to a gene: 12. The CDR3 loop spans 17 amino acids. Germline CDR1 is SNHLY and CDR2 is FYNNEI. CDR3 amino acids: CASRPDRGPFMNTEAFF. The CDR3 DNA reads TGTGCCAGCAGGCCCGACAGGGGCCCCTTTATGAACACTGAAGCTTTCTTT.